What follows are 7 T cell receptor beta chains derived from one specimen sequenced in a study of cytotoxic CD8 clonotypes in ibrutinib-treated CLL (dated by TCRdb to the early 2020s). The library was obtained by the immunoSEQ multiplex PCR assay. TCRdb's version of the immuneACCESS table is confined to in-frame rearrangements and falls short of the full clone set. An unresolved V gene accounts for under half of the shortfall where checked; the remainder is of unknown origin. The sample contains approximately 130,000 clones, roughly 80% of them found a single time. The ten largest clonotypes hold 3.3% of the sample. The time point label on this specimen signifies: roughly 25 months on ibrutinib. The specimen was PBMCs, collected after 24 months of ibrutinib treatment. These receptors all stem from a human donor with chronic lymphocytic leukemia.

The CDR3 bases are TGTGCCAGCAGTACAGGGGCCGGGGAGCTGTTTTTT. Amino acids: CASSTGAGELFF. The V and J genes are TRBV6-5 and TRBJ2-2, with 7 bases fitting TRBD1. Trimming removed 5 bases from V and 6 bases from J; junction bases left unmatched: 0. Germline CDR1 is MNHEY and CDR2 is SVGAGI. The CDR3 contains 12 residues.

This clone was counted a single time. The genes are TRBV6-1 and TRBJ2-7, with TRBD2 identical over 11 bases. Germline V gives CDR1 MNHNS, CDR2 SASEGT. The CDR3 loop spans 14 amino acids. With 6 bases clipped from V and 7 bases from J, the junction kept 8 bases outside the gene matches. CDR3 sequence (DNA): TGTGCCAGCAGCCGACTAGCGGGGCTCTTTGAGCAGTACTTC. It is translated as CASSRLAGLFEQYF.

The sample holds a few counts of this clone. Other DNA sequences in the sample encode the same CDR3. The DNA for the CDR3 is TGTGCCAGCTCACCGCAGGATAATTCACCCCTCCACTTT. It codes for CASSPQDNSPLHF. This chain links TRBV18 with TRBJ1-6; no firm D call. This CDR3 is 13 amino acids long. The V and J ends lost 3 bases and 5 bases respectively, with 5 bases between them. Germline lookup yields CDR1 KGHSH and CDR2 LQKENI. Variable domain in full (rest from reference TRBV18 and TRBJ1-6): NAGVMQNPRHLVRRRGQEARLRCSPMKGHSHVYWYRQLPEEGLKFMVYLQKENIIDESGMPKERFSAEFPKEGPSILRIQQVVRGDSAAYFCASSPQDNSPLHFGNGTRLTVT.

The gene calls are TRBV2 and TRBJ1-4; a possible D gene is TRBD1 (5 bases). This CDR3 spans 14 amino acids. Germline V gives CDR1 SNHLY, CDR2 FYNNEI. V shed 2 bases and J shed 8 bases, with 12 bases lying between them. The CDR3 loop reads CASSEQGRGEKLFF. In nucleotides, the CDR3 is TGTGCCAGCAGTGAACAGGGAAGAGGAGAAAAACTGTTTTTT.

A few counts support this clone. This sequence joins TRBV6-5 and TRBJ1-6, with a possible D match to TRBD1 (5 bases). The CDR3 is 14 residues long. Germline CDR1 MNHEY, CDR2 SVGAGI. Trimming took off 6 bases at V and 7 bases at J, with 13 bases between the two ends. CDR3 in DNA: TGTGCCAGCAGAAGACAGTCCGCAAATTCACCCCTCCACTTT. Its translation: CASRRQSANSPLHF.

This chain uses TRBV19 with TRBJ1-2; perhaps TRBD1 as D (5 bases). The germline V and J ends were trimmed by 3 bases and 0 bases, with 11 bases remaining between them. Germline V CDR1 and CDR2: LNHDA, SQIVND (reference sequence). The CDR3 totals 15 residues. The CDR3 loop reads CASSISGGANYGYTF. The CDR3 bases are TGTGCCAGTAGTATTAGCGGGGGAGCTAACTATGGCTACACCTTC.

CDR3 protein: CASSPPDLAKNIQYF. Written as DNA, the CDR3 is TGTGCCAGCTCACCACCCGATTTAGCCAAAAACATTCAGTACTTC. The genes are TRBV18 and TRBJ2-4; D call uncertain. V was clipped by 0 bases and J by 0 bases, with 6 bases between them. The CDR3 length is 15 residues. CDR1 is KGHSH and CDR2 is LQKENI in the germline V gene.